These 20 T cell receptor beta chains came from one sample sequenced in a study of T-cell reconstitution after alpha-beta-depleted transplantation in children. Unique molecular identifiers were built into the TCRbeta library. TCRdb analysed the PCR reads with MiXCR anew, one entry per CDR3 protein. The repertoire holds approximately 1,000,000 distinct CDR3 sequences, with about 29% as singletons. The specimen comprised PBMCs, mostly from graft donor cells, sampled 360 days after TCRalphabeta/CD19-depleted stem cell transplant. Source of these receptors: a boy less than two years old who had a stem cell transplant for SCID, so the T cells may come from the graft donor.

Of note for this clonotype: Germline is not matched at one junction end, which may reflect a read error. The chain links TRBV6-5 to TRBJ1-1; D call uncertain. The CDR3 totals 17 residues. CDR1 is MNHEY, CDR2 SVGAGI, per germline. This chain's CDR3 is CASSYSNPLGENTEPFF. The CDR3 nucleotides are TGTGCCAGCAGTTACTCGAACCCCCTGGGTGAGAACACTGAACCTTTCTTT.

The chain combines TRBV4-1 with TRBJ2-1; D unresolved. Trimming stripped 2 bases from V and 5 bases from J, with 10 bases between. Germline V gene sequence: CDR1 MGHRA, CDR2 YSYEKL. The CDR3 extends over 14 amino acids. CDR3 region: CASSQRQGNNEQFF. CDR3 nucleotide sequence: TGCGCCAGCAGCCAAAGGCAAGGGAACAATGAGCAGTTCTTC.

The chain has TRBV30 and TRBJ2-5; TRBD2 matches 7 bases. The CDR3 contains 13 residues. Germline V gene lookup returns CDR1 GTSNPN and CDR2 SVGIG (reference sequence). The V segment lost 4 bases and the J segment 1 base; nucleotides outside the gene matches: 3. In DNA, the CDR3 is TGTGCCTGGAACGGCGGGGGCCAAGAGACCCAGTACTTC. As protein: CAWNGGGQETQYF.

V is TRBV7-9 and J is TRBJ1-5; D is perhaps TRBD1 (5 bases). The CDR3 loop spans 16 amino acids. The V and J ends lost 1 base and 4 bases respectively, with 14 bases between them. Per germline, CDR1 SEHNR and CDR2 FQNEAQ (reference sequence). The CDR3 spells CASSLGGARVNQPQHF. CDR3 sequence (DNA): TGTGCCAGCAGCTTAGGCGGGGCCAGGGTGAATCAGCCCCAGCATTTT. The variable domain in full, completed from reference TRBV7-9 and TRBJ1-5, reads DTGVSQNPRHKITKRGQNVTFRCDPISEHNRLYWYRQTLGQGPEFLTYFQNEAQLEKSRLLSDRFSAERPKGSFSTLEIQRTEQGDSAMYLCASSLGGARVNQPQHFGDGTRLSIL.

This clonotype was found a few times. The chain recombines TRBV7-2 with TRBJ2-5, with 9 nucleotides matching TRBD1. The CDR3 sequence is 14 residues long. Germline CDR1 reads SGHTA; CDR2 reads FQGNSA. Trimming removed 7 bases from V and 2 bases from J; junction bases left unmatched: 5. The CDR3 nucleotides read TGTGCCAGCACCGGGACAGGGACTCAAGAGACCCAGTACTTC. Residues: CASTGTGTQETQYF.

This clonotype occurred a few times. V gene TRBV15 combines with J gene TRBJ2-2, with D hard to call. Trimming cost V 3 bases and J 7 bases, with 18 bases left between them. Looked up from germline, CDR1 is LNHNV and CDR2 is YYDKDF (reference sequence). The CDR3 consists of 16 residues. CDR3 in DNA: TGTGCCACCAGCAGTAACGCCCAGGTTTTGGGCGGGGAGCTGTTTTTT. Translated, it gives CATSSNAQVLGGELFF.

The chain employs TRBV18 and TRBJ2-5, with D possibly TRBD1 on 6 matching bases. Between the trimmed V and J ends, which lost 4 bases and 5 bases, there was a span of 17 bases. This CDR3 comprises 15 residues. Germline-derived CDR1 and CDR2 are KGHSH and LQKENI. The CDR3 DNA sequence: TGTGCCAGCTCACGGGCCGCACAGGGTGGCGAGACCCAGTACTTC. This translates into CASSRAAQGGETQYF.

This clonotype has more than one count but fewer than ten. The chain couples TRBV6-2 or TRBV6-3 to TRBJ2-1; TRBD1 might be the D (5 bases). The CDR3 extends over 18 amino acids. V lost 6 bases, J lost 4 bases, and 25 bases lay in between. Germline CDR1 MNHEY, CDR2 SVGEGT. The CDR3 protein is CASRKIYRTLKTYNEQFF. The CDR3 DNA follows: TGTGCCAGCAGGAAGATCTACAGGACACTCAAAACATACAATGAGCAGTTCTTC.

V gene TRBV6-5 combines with J gene TRBJ1-1; TRBD1 matches at 9 bases. The V gene's germline CDR1 is MNHEY and CDR2 SVGAGI. This CDR3 spans 17 amino acids. Unmatched junction bases numbered 7, after V lost 2 bases and J lost 0 bases. CDR3 residues: CASSYGPTGGLNTEAFF. In DNA form, the CDR3 reads TGTGCCAGCAGTTACGGCCCGACAGGGGGGCTGAACACTGAAGCTTTCTTT.

The V and J genes are TRBV2 and TRBJ1-1; D remains ambiguous. The germline V and J ends were trimmed by 1 base and 2 bases, with 17 bases remaining between them. The CDR3 is 17 amino acids. The germline V gene has CDR1 SNHLY and CDR2 FYNNEI. The CDR3 sequence: CASSEDSVESLNTEAFF. The CDR3 DNA reads TGTGCCAGCAGTGAAGACTCGGTAGAATCCCTTAACACTGAAGCTTTCTTT.

This sequence joins TRBV5-5 and TRBJ2-1; 9 bases fit TRBD1. V shed 4 bases, J shed 4 bases, and the junction held 6 bases outside the gene matches. CDR1 and CDR2 from the germline V gene are SGHKS and YYEKEE (reference sequence). The CDR3 sequence is 15 residues long. The CDR3 bases are TGTGCCAGCAGCCACGGAGGACAGGGGTACAATGAGCAGTTCTTC. Translating gives CASSHGGQGYNEQFF.

This clonotype was picked up a small number of times. The chain has TRBV5-1 and TRBJ2-5; D is perhaps TRBD1 (5 bases). Germline V gene sequence: CDR1 SGHRS, CDR2 YFSETQ. V was trimmed by 0 bases and J by 5 bases, leaving 20 bases between them. CDR3 length: 17 amino acids. The DNA for the CDR3 is TGCGCCAGCAGCTTGGAACCCGGCAGGGAAATCCGGGAGACCCAGTACTTC. As protein: CASSLEPGREIRETQYF.

This chain uses TRBV28 with TRBJ1-2; D unresolved. CDR1 and CDR2 (germline): MDHEN, SYDVKM. The CDR3 is made up of 16 amino acids. Trimming left V 5 bases short and J 0 bases short, with 16 bases between. CDR3 nucleotides: TGTGCCAGCAGTCCCACTACCCCGGAGGCTAACTATGGCTACACCTTC. Protein product: CASSPTTPEANYGYTF.

The rearrangement uses TRBV9 and TRBJ2-2, with D perhaps being TRBD1 or TRBD2 (7 bases each). The V gene lost 4 bases and the J gene lost 7 bases, with 23 bases spanning the gap. In germline, CDR1 is SGDLS, CDR2 YYNGEE. The length of the CDR3 is 17 residues. CDR3 residues: CASSFSLGGGRGGELFF. CDR3 sequence (DNA): TGTGCCAGCAGCTTCAGCCTAGGGGGCGGGAGAGGCGGGGAGCTGTTTTTT.

The table lists this clonotype with many counts. This chain uses TRBV20-1 with TRBJ2-3; 13 bases line up with TRBD2. This CDR3 is built from 15 residues. CDR1 and CDR2 from the germline V gene are DFQATT and SNEGSKA (reference sequence). Losses at the gene ends were 3 bases for V and 6 bases for J; bases not matched to a gene: 6. The CDR3 loop is CSASAGLAGFDTQYF. CDR3 nucleotides: TGCAGTGCTAGCGCGGGACTAGCGGGGTTCGATACGCAGTATTTT.

This clonotype has just a few counts. The rearrangement joins TRBV7-2 to TRBJ2-3, with D unclear. Germline CDR1 and CDR2: SGHTA and FQGNSA. Trimming left V 7 bases short and J 5 bases short, with 10 bases between. This CDR3 comprises 12 residues. The CDR3 DNA reads as TGTGCCAGCACCGATGCTGGAGATACGCAGTATTTT. Translation: CASTDAGDTQYF. The whole variable domain, remainder taken from reference TRBV7-2 and TRBJ2-3, is GAGVSQSPSNKVTEKGKDVELRCDPISGHTALYWYRQSLGQGLEFLIYFQGNSAPDKSGLPSDRFSAERTGGSVSTLTIQRTQQEDSAVYLCASTDAGDTQYFGPGTRLTVL.

The rearrangement joins TRBV5-1 to TRBJ2-5, with 8 bases fitting TRBD2. Trimming removed 2 bases from V and 5 bases from J; junction bases left unmatched: 5. Germline CDR1 reads SGHRS; CDR2 reads YFSETQ. CDR3 length equals 14 residues. CDR3 in amino acids: CASSFGVAGETQYF. CDR3 DNA sequence: TGCGCCAGCAGCTTCGGAGTAGCGGGGGAGACCCAGTACTTC.

This clonotype was seen ten or more times. The chain uses TRBV5-1 and TRBJ2-3, with D unresolved. V was clipped by 0 bases and J by 4 bases, with 6 bases between them. Germline values: CDR1 SGHRS, CDR2 YFSETQ. This CDR3 spans 13 amino acids. CDR3 nucleotides: TGCGCCAGCAGCTTGGATCGGTCAGATACGCAGTATTTT. It encodes CASSLDRSDTQYF.

This chain uses TRBV10-3 with TRBJ1-4; D not certain. The CDR3 has 15 residues. With 3 bases removed from V and 8 bases from J, the gap between germline ends came to 16 bases. Germline CDR1 ENHRY, CDR2 SYGVKD. DNA of the CDR3: TGTGCCATCAGTGATGGGCCCGGATCTAGGGAAAAACTGTTTTTT. Translating it yields CAISDGPGSREKLFF.

The genes are TRBV11-2 and TRBJ2-7, with D perhaps TRBD2 (6 bases). The CDR3 is 13 residues long. Germline CDR1 reads SGHAT; CDR2 reads FQNNGV. The ends were cut back, 4 bases at V and 6 bases at J, with 13 bases in the middle. CDR3 in amino acids: CASSYRAGLEQYF. CDR3 DNA: TGTGCCAGCAGCTACCGGGCGGGACTCGAGCAGTACTTC.